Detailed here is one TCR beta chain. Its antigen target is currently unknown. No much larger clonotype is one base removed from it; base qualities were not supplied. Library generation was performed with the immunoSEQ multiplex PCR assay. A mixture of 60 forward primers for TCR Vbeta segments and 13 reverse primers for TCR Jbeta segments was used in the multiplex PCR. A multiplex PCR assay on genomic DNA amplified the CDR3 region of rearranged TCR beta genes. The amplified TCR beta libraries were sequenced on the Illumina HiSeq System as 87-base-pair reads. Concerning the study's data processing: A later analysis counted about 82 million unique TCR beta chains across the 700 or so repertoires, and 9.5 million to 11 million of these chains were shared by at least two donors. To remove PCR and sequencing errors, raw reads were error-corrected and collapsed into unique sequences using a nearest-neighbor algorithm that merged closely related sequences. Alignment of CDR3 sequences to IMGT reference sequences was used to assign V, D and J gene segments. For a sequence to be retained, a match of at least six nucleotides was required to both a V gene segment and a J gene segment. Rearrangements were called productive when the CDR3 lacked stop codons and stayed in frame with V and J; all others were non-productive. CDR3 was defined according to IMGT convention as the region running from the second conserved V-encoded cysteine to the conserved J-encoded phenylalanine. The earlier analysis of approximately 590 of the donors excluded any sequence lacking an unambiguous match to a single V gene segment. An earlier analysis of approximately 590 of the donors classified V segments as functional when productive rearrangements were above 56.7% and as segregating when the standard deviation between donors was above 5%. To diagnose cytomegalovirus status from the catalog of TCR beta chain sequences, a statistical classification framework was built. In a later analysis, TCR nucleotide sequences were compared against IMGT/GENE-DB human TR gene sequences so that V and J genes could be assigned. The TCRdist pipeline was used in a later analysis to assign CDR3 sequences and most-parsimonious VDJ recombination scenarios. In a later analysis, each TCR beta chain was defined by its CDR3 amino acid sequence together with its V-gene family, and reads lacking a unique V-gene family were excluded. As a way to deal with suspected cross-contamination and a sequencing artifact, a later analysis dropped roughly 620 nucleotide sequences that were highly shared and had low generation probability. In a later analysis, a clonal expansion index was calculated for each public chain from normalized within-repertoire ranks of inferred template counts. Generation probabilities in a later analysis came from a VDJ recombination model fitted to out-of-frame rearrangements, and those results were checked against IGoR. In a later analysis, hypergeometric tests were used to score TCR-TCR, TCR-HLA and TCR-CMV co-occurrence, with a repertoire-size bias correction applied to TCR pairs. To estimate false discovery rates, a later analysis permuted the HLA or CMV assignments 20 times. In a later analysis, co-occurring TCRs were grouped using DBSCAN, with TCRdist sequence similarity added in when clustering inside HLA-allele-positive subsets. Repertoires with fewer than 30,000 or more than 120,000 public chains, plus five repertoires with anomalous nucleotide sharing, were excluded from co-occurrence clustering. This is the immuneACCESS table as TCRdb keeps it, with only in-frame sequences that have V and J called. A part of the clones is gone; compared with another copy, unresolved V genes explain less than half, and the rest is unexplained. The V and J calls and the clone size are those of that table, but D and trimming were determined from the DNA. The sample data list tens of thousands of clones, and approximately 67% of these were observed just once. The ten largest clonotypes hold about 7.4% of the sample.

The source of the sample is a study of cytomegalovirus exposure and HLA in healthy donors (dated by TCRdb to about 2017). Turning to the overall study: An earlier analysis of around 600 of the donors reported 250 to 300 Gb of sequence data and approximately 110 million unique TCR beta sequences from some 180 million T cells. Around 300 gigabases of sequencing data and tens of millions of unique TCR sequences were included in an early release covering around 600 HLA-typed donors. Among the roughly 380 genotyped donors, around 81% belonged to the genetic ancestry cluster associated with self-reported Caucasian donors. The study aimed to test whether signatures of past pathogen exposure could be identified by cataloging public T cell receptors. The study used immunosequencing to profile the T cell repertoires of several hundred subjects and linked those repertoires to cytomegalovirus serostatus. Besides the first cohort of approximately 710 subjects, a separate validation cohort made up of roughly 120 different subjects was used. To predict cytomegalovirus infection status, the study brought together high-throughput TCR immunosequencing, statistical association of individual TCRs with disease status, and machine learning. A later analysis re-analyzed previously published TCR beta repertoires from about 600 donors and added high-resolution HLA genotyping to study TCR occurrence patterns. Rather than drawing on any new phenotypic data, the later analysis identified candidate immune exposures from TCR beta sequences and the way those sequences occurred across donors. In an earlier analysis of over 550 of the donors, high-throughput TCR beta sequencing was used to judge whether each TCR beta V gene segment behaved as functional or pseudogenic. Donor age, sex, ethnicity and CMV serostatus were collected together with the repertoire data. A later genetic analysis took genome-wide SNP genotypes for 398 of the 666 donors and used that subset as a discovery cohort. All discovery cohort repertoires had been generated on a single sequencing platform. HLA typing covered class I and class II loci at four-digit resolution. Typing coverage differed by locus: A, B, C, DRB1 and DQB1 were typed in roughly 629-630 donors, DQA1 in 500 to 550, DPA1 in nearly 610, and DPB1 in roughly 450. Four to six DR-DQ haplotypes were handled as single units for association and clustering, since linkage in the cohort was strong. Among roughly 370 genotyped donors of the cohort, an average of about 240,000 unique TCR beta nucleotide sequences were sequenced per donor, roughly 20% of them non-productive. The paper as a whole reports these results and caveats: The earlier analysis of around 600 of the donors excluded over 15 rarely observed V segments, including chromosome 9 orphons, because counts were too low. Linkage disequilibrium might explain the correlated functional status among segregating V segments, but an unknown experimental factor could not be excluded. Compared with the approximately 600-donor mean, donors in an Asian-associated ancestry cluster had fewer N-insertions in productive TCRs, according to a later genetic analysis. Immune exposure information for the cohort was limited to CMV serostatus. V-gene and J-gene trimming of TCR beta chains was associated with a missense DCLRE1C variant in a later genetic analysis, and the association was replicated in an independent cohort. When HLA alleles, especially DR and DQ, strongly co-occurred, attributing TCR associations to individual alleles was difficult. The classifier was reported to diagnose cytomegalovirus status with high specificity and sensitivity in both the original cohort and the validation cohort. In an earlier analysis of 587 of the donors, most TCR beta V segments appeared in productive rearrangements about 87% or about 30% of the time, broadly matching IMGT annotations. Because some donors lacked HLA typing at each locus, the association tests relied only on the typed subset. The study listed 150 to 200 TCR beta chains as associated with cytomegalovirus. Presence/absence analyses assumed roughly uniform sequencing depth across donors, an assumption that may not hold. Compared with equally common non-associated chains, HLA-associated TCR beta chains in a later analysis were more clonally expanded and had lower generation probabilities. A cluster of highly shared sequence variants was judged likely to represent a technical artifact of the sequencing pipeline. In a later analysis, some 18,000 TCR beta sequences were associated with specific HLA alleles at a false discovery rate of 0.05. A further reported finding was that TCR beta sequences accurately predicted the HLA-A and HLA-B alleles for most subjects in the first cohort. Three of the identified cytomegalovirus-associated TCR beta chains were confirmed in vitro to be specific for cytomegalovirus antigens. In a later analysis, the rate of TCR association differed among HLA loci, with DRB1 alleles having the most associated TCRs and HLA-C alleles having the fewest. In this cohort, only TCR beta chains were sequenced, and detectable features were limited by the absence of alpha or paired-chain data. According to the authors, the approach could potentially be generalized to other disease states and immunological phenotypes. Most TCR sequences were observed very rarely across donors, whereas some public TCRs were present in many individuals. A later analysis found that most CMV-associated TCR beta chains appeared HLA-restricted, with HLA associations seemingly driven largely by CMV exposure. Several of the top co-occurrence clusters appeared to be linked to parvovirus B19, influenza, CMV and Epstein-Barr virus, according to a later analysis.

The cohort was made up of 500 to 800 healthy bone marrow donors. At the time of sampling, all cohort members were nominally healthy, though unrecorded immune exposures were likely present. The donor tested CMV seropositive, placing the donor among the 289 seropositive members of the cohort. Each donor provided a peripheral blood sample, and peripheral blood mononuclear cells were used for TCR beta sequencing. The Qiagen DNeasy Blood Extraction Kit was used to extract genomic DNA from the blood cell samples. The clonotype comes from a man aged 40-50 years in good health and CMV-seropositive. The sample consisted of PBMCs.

The DNA sequence is TGTGCCAGCTACGGACAGACGCAAGAGACCCAGTACTTC. Translation gives CASYGQTQETQYF. The sequence joins TRBV28 to TRBJ2-5; possibly the D gene is TRBD1, per 6 matching bases. V is clipped by 8 bases and J by 2 bases, and the sequence between their germline boundaries is 12 bases long. From a lookup of the germline V gene, CDR1 and CDR2 are MDHEN and SYDVKM. Counted from cysteine to phenylalanine, this CDR3 has 13 amino acids. Just the 39-base CDR3 DNA is kept, in frame starting at base 1.